One and the same sample provided the 15 T cell receptor beta chains below, sequenced in a study of shared clonotypes between healthy human individuals. Repertoires were generated with immunoSEQ multiplex PCR, while TCRdb's copy carries only in-frame clones and drops some. The sample holds approximately 1.1 million clones, around 82% seen once. Material for sequencing was memory CD4+ T cells from PBMCs. Subset denoted: CD45RA-negative fraction. These receptor sequences come from a man aged 18 to 30 in good health. Some clones in this sample may be carry-over from other donors' samples.

The chain links TRBV27 to TRBJ2-5, with 12 bases that match TRBD2. The junction had 4 bases not matched to a gene; V was cut back by 2 bases and J by 3 bases. Germline V gives CDR1 MNHEY, CDR2 SMNVEV (reference sequence). The CDR3 runs to 16 residues. The chain's CDR3 is CASSLSLAGGEETQYF. CDR3 nucleotide sequence: TGTGCCAGCAGTTTAAGCCTAGCGGGAGGGGAAGAGACCCAGTACTTC.

As to this clone: Additional DNA sequences in this sample encode the identical CDR3. The chain is built from TRBV7-9 and TRBJ1-2, with 8 bases fitting TRBD1. Trimming removed 5 bases from V and 2 bases from J; junction bases left unmatched: 4. Germline CDR1 SEHNR, CDR2 FQNEAQ (reference sequence). This CDR3 contains 14 residues. The CDR3 DNA follows: TGTGCCAGCAGCCCCGGACAGGGCAACTATGGCTACACCTTC. It codes for CASSPGQGNYGYTF.

V gene TRBV7-8 combines with J gene TRBJ2-2, with D hard to call. Germline V gives CDR1 SGHVS, CDR2 FQNEAQ. The CDR3 covers 15 residues. Trimming took 4 bases from V and 5 from J, leaving 14 bases between them. In nucleotides, the CDR3 is TGTGCCAGCAGCTCCCCAATTAAGGCGACCGGGGAGCTGTTTTTT. As protein: CASSSPIKATGELFF.

This sequence joins TRBV7-9 and TRBJ2-7; D possibly corresponds to TRBD1 (6 bases). The CDR3 extends over 14 amino acids. The germline V gene has CDR1 SEHNR and CDR2 FQNEAQ (reference sequence). Trimming removed 2 bases from V and 6 bases from J, with 14 bases in between. The CDR3 is CASSLTGGLGEQYF. CDR3 nucleotides: TGTGCCAGCAGCTTAACTGGGGGCCTGGGCGAGCAGTACTTC. Based on the CDR3 plus reference TRBV7-9 and TRBJ2-7, the full variable domain is DTGVSQNPRHKITKRGQNVTFRCDPISEHNRLYWYRQTLGQGPEFLTYFQNEAQLEKSRLLSDRFSAERPKGSFSTLEIQRTEQGDSAMYLCASSLTGGLGEQYFGPGTRLTVT.

This clone was recorded only once. V and J are TRBV5-4 and TRBJ2-2, with D possibly TRBD2 on 5 matching bases. The ends were cut back, 4 bases at V and 1 base at J, with 11 bases in the middle. The CDR3 runs to 15 residues. Germline CDR1 reads SGHNT; CDR2 reads YYREEE (reference sequence). In nucleotides, the CDR3 is TGTGCCAGCAGCCCTGGAGGAGGGAACACCGGGGAGCTGTTTTTT. It translates to CASSPGGGNTGELFF.

This clone was detected once. The chain employs TRBV11-2 and TRBJ1-1; TRBD1 might be the D (5 bases). The ends were cut back, 0 bases at V and 5 bases at J, with 10 bases in the middle. The CDR3 has 14 residues. The germline gives CDR1 SGHAT, CDR2 FQNNGV. In DNA, the CDR3 is TGTGCCAGCAGCTTAGAGGGGGTGGGGACTGAAGCTTTCTTT. It encodes CASSLEGVGTEAFF.

The sample holds many counts of this clone. V and J are TRBV2 and TRBJ1-5, with a weak D call TRBD1 (6 bases). Germline CDR1 and CDR2: SNHLY and FYNNEI. The CDR3 consists of 14 residues. V shed 3 bases and J shed 6 bases, with 12 bases lying between them. This CDR3 reads CASSEGQGSQPQHF. CDR3 nucleotide sequence: TGTGCCAGCAGTGAGGGTCAGGGGTCTCAGCCCCAGCATTTT.

V usage is TRBV5-1 and J usage is TRBJ1-1, with D possibly matching TRBD1 (5 bases). This CDR3 region has 14 residues. The ends were cut back, 5 bases at V and 5 bases at J, with 16 bases in the middle. Germline-derived CDR1 and CDR2 are SGHRS and YFSETQ. CDR3 loop: CASRPGTGGTEAFF. CDR3 sequence (DNA): TGCGCCAGCAGGCCCGGGACCGGAGGGACTGAAGCTTTCTTT.

The V and J genes are TRBV28 and TRBJ2-1; 7 nucleotides align to TRBD1. Germline CDR1 reads MDHEN; CDR2 reads SYDVKM. V shed 6 bases and J 3 bases; nucleotides not matched to a gene: 11. The CDR3 has 16 amino acids. CDR3 sequence (DNA): TGTGCCAGCAGAGGCAGCCGGGACAGAATCTACAATGAGCAGTTCTTC. Translated, it gives CASRGSRDRIYNEQFF. Full variable domain (missing parts from reference TRBV28 and TRBJ2-1): DVKVTQSSRYLVKRTGEKVFLECVQDMDHENMFWYRQDPGLGLRLIYFSYDVKMKEKGDIPEGYSVSREKKERFSLILESASTNQTSMYLCASRGSRDRIYNEQFFGPGTRLTVL.

The chain recombines TRBV7-8 with TRBJ2-7; TRBD1 matches at 11 bases. The germline CDR1 and CDR2 sequences are SGHVS and FQNEAQ. V gave up 5 bases and J gave up 4 bases; unmatched junction bases: 7. CDR3 length equals 15 residues. In nucleotides, the CDR3 is TGTGCCAGCAGCCTGCGCCGGGACAGGGGGTACGAGCAGTACTTC. Its protein is CASSLRRDRGYEQYF.

The chain uses TRBV5-1 and TRBJ1-1; D perhaps matches TRBD1 (5 bases). V lost 0 bases to trimming and J lost 5 bases, with 14 bases between them. Germline-derived CDR1 and CDR2 are SGHRS and YFSETQ. This CDR3 contains 15 residues. The CDR3 DNA is TGCGCCAGCAGCTTGGAGGGAGGAGGGGCGACTGAAGCTTTCTTT. It translates to CASSLEGGGATEAFF.

This clone has just a few counts. The chain links TRBV5-1 to TRBJ2-7; TRBD2 might be the D (6 bases). Trimming removed 4 bases from V and 2 bases from J, with 16 bases in between. Germline lookup yields CDR1 SGHRS and CDR2 YFSETQ. This CDR3 contains 15 residues. The CDR3 protein is CASSPGVAETYEQYF. The CDR3, as DNA: TGCGCCAGCAGCCCCGGGGTAGCGGAGACCTACGAGCAGTACTTC.

Here the CDR3 reads CASMSYNYGYTF. The CDR3 DNA reads as TGTGCCAGCATGAGTTATAACTATGGCTACACCTTC. The rearrangement joins TRBV27 to TRBJ1-2, with D unclear. Germline V CDR1 and CDR2: MNHEY, SMNVEV (reference sequence). V was pared by 7 bases and J by 1 base, with 7 bases between. This CDR3 spans 12 amino acids.

This chain connects TRBV5-8 to TRBJ2-3; 7 bases align to TRBD1. With 3 bases clipped from V and 8 bases from J, the junction kept 15 bases outside the gene matches. The CDR3 loop spans 16 amino acids. Germline CDR1 and CDR2: SGHTS and YDEGEE. CDR3 in DNA: TGTGCCAGCAGCTCCGGACAGGTCTCCAATCGGGGTACGCAGTATTTT. Residues: CASSSGQVSNRGTQYF.

This sequence joins TRBV5-1 and TRBJ2-7; 7 nucleotides align to TRBD2. The CDR3 runs to 15 residues. The J segment lost 6 bases and the V segment lost 4 bases, leaving 13 bases of the junction unmatched. Germline lookup yields CDR1 SGHRS and CDR2 YFSETQ. The CDR3 nucleotides are TGCGCCAGCAGCGCCGTCGCGGGAGCGGCGGTCGAGCAGTACTTC. This sequence encodes CASSAVAGAAVEQYF. Full variable domain (rest looked up from reference TRBV5-1 and TRBJ2-7): KAGVTQTPRYLIKTRGQQVTLSCSPISGHRSVSWYQQTPGQGLQFLFEYFSETQRNKGNFPGRFSGRQFSNSRSEMNVSTLELGDSALYLCASSAVAGAAVEQYFGPGTRLTVT.